This TCR beta chain was captured in a study of shared clonotypes between healthy human individuals (dated by TCRdb to 2019 to 2021). Notes on the research overall: Three men and two women, aged 18 to 49 years, made up the cohort. For each donor, CD4 naive and CD4 memory were each run on three plates, CD8 naive on two plates, and CD8 memory on one plate. To estimate repertoire size and how much clonotypes are shared between individuals, the study performed deep sequencing of blood TCR repertoires from a few healthy adults. To increase sequencing depth and limit assay-specific biases, different laboratories used diverse techniques to prepare libraries and sequence TCR repertoires. Between about 0.9 and 8.9 billion PBMCs per donor were obtained by leukapheresis. What the research found in general, with its limitations: Pairwise subsampling indicated that sequencing depth was expected to affect the degree of clonotype sharing among donors. Even with the large sequencing depth, rarefaction of the sorted-subset datasets indicated that sequencing was incomplete. Sampling was restricted to blood, and TCR repertoires in tissue are likely to differ from TCR repertoires in blood. Because the study included a small number of donors, the genetic and exposure-history diversity represented was limited. Across a handful of donors, approximately 4.9% of naive CD4, 3% to 3.5% of naive CD8, 2.3% of memory CD4, and 0.4% of memory CD8 clonotypes were shared. Naive subsets generally had larger estimated clonotype richness than memory subsets. Higher generation probabilities were observed for clonotypes shared by all four sorted-subset donors than for non-shared clonotypes.

Donors were healthy HIV-negative adults with no recently reported acute infections or vaccinations. All donors were Caucasian adults living in Nashville, Tennessee, USA. CD4+ T cells were enriched by magnetic negative selection, after which naive cells were positively selected on CD45RA and the negative fraction was taken as the memory subset. After blood collection by leukapheresis, PBMCs were isolated using Ficoll-Histopaque density gradient centrifugation and then cryopreserved in the vapor phase of liquid nitrogen. Analytical flow cytometry was used to check the purity and quantity of every magnetically sorted T cell population. Genomic DNA was isolated from each sorted fraction and quantified by UV absorbance on a Nanodrop 2000c. This clone appeared a few times. The antigen this receptor binds is unknown. Base quality data are lacking; no much larger clone is found one base away. Taken from the germline V gene, the CDR1 and CDR2 loops are SGHRS and YFSETQ. Taken from cysteine to phenylalanine, the CDR3 has 11 residues. Kept here is only the CDR3 DNA, which spans 33 bases and is read in frame from base 1. V lost 9 bases and J lost 8 bases; the stretch between them is 11 bases long.

TCR CDR3 regions were amplified from genomic DNA by multiplex PCR using the deep immunoSEQ assay. Genomic DNA extracted from each cell subset was distributed evenly over all wells of several immunoSEQ 96-well plates, and each plate served as one replicate. For sorted subsets, 200 to 250 ng genomic DNA, equal to 30,000 to 35,000 T cell genomes, was loaded into each replicate PCR. Purified libraries were measured with a Qubit 3.0 fluorometer, size-checked on a Bioanalyzer 2100, and measured again with the KAPA Library Quantification kit. Every immunoSEQ 96-well plate was sequenced on a dedicated single-read 150-cycle Illumina NextSeq 550 flow cell. In the paper's pipeline: The immunoSEQ output contained only junctional sequences without quality scores, so filtering could not match that applied to full-length reads. Sequences were annotated with PyIR, a Python wrapper for IgBLAST v1.9, and V/J genes and CDR3 were assigned using IMGT germline references. Reads were filtered out if the reads had weak V/J assignments (E-value above 1e-6), no CDR3, stop codons, out-of-frame junctions, or ambiguous translated residues. V3J clonotypes were defined as sequences sharing the same inferred V gene, J gene, and CDR3 amino acid sequence. Percentage overlap between repertoires was computed as shared unique clonotypes divided by the size of the smaller repertoire. Richness of each repertoire was evaluated using RTK rarefaction, the Chao1 estimator, and Recon v2.1 estimates of unobserved clonotypes. Generation probabilities were computed with OLGA for all TCRbeta clonotypes obtained by the gDNA method from several donors. The immuneACCESS repertoire file appears here via TCRdb, limited to in-frame rearrangements. These files lack a portion of the clones; in checked studies, under half of the deficit traces to unresolved V genes, and the cause of the others is not known. V and J calls and clone size come straight from that table; D and trimming were deduced from the DNA. The sample table records 1.4 million to 1.5 million clones; 96% of these occur just once. Roughly 1.2% of the sample belongs to the ten largest clones.

The rearrangement combines TRBV5-1 with TRBJ2-2, with the D segment identity uncertain. Sequences were obtained from naive CD4+ T cells sorted from blood. The cell subset or site label of this sample denotes: CD45RA+ positively selected. This clonotype was obtained from a man aged 30 to 45 in good health. The nucleotides read TGCGCCACCCGCGAGGAGGGGGAGCTGTTTTTT. This sequence encodes CATREEGELFF.